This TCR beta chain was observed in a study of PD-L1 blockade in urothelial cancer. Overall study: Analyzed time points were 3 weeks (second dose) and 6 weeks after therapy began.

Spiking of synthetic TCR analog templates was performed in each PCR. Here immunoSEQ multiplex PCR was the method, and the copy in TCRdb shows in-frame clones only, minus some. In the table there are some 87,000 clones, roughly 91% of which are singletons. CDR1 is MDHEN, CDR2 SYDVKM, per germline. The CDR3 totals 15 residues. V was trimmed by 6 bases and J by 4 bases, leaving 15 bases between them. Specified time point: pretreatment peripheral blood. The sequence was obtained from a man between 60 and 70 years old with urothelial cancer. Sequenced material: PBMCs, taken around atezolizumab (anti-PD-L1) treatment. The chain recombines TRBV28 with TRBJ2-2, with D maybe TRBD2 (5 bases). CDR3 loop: CASRLLLAGTGELFF. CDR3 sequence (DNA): TGTGCCAGCAGACTCCTCTTGGCGGGCACCGGGGAGCTGTTTTTT.